Following are 32 T cell receptor beta chains from one sample sequenced in a study of blood T cell repertoires in COVID-19. Method: immunoSEQ multiplex PCR; TCRdb's copy keeps in-frame clones and lacks some. The sample holds around 240,000 clones; 90% to 95% are singletons and the top ten take more than 1%. The sequencing input was PBMCs or T cells enriched from blood (not recorded which). These receptors originate from a human donor in a cohort exposed to, infected with or recovered from COVID-19 (not recorded which). The donor label of this sample is uncertain.

The J gene is TRBJ1-2, the V gene TRBV19, with 8 bases that match TRBD1. There are 15 residues in the CDR3. Germline V gene data show CDR1 as LNHDA and CDR2 as SQIVND (reference sequence). The V and J ends lost 5 bases and 4 bases, in that order; junction bases with no gene match: 9. DNA for the CDR3: TGTGCCAGTAGTTCTCGGACAGGGAGCTTCTATGGCTACACCTTC. It yields the protein CASSSRTGSFYGYTF.

The chain recombines TRBV11-2 with TRBJ2-2; no clear D gene. Germline loops: CDR1 SGHAT, CDR2 FQNNGV. The CDR3 extends over 14 amino acids. Trimming took 5 bases from V and 5 from J, leaving 12 bases between them. The CDR3 sequence is CASSLLVGTGELFF. Written as DNA, the CDR3 is TGTGCCAGCAGCCTTTTGGTCGGTACCGGGGAGCTGTTTTTT. Filled out from reference TRBV11-2 and TRBJ2-2, the complete variable domain reads EAGVAQSPRYKIIEKRQSVAFWCNPISGHATLYWYQQILGQGPKLLIQFQNNGVVDDSQLPKDRFSAERLKGVDSTLKIQPAKLEDSAVYLCASSLLVGTGELFFGEGSRLTVL.

The chain links TRBV30 to TRBJ1-2, with 9 bases matching TRBD1. Trimming at V came to 2 bases and at J to 8 bases, leaving 6 bases not matched to a gene. The CDR3 totals 13 residues. Germline values: CDR1 GTSNPN, CDR2 SVGIG (reference sequence). DNA for the CDR3: TGTGCCTGGAGTCGGGACAGGGAGGGGGGCTACACCTTC. Its translation: CAWSRDREGGYTF.

This clone was observed once. The chain joins TRBV19 to TRBJ1-2; TRBD1 matches 9 bases. J gave up 6 bases and V 4 bases, and 6 bases lay outside the gene matches. Germline values: CDR1 LNHDA, CDR2 SQIVND (reference sequence). CDR3 size: 14 residues. The CDR3 DNA sequence: TGTGCCAGTAGTAAAAGGACAGGGGAGAATGGCTACACCTTC. Protein product: CASSKRTGENGYTF.

This clone was seen a few times. CDR3 loop: CASSLYGQGEAFF. DNA for the CDR3: TGTGCCAGCAGCTTATATGGACAGGGGGAAGCTTTCTTT. The genes are TRBV14 and TRBJ1-1; TRBD1 aligns across 9 bases. In germline, CDR1 is SGHDN, CDR2 FVKESK. After removal of 5 bases from V and 8 bases from J, the junction contained 6 bases not matched to a gene. The CDR3 has 13 amino acids.

The chain couples TRBV9 to TRBJ2-7; 8 positions agree with TRBD1. CDR1 SGDLS and CDR2 YYNGEE come from the germline V gene. This CDR3 spans 15 amino acids. J lost 8 bases, V lost 2 bases, and 12 bases had no gene match. The CDR3 protein is CASSVLMDRDGQQYF. As DNA, the CDR3 is TGTGCCAGCAGCGTCCTAATGGACAGGGACGGGCAGCAGTACTTC. The variable domain in full, with the rest retrieved from reference TRBV9 and TRBJ2-7, is DSGVTQTPKHLITATGQRVTLRCSPRSGDLSVYWYQQSLDQGLQFLIQYYNGEERAKGNILERFSAQQFPDLHSELNLSSLELGDSALYFCASSVLMDRDGQQYFGPGTRLTVT.

The J gene is TRBJ1-1, the V gene TRBV11-2; 9 bases align to TRBD1. The CDR3 is 13 residues long. Germline V lookup: CDR1 SGHAT, CDR2 FQNNGV. J gave up 7 bases and V 5 bases, and 5 bases lay outside the gene matches. CDR3 in amino acids: CASSLQGAGEAFF. CDR3 DNA: TGTGCCAGCAGCCTACAGGGGGCAGGTGAAGCTTTCTTT. Using reference TRBV11-2 and TRBJ1-1 for the parts outside the CDR3, the full variable domain is EAGVAQSPRYKIIEKRQSVAFWCNPISGHATLYWYQQILGQGPKLLIQFQNNGVVDDSQLPKDRFSAERLKGVDSTLKIQPAKLEDSAVYLCASSLQGAGEAFFGQGTRLTVV.

The chain joins TRBV19 to TRBJ1-6; D is possibly TRBD1 (6 bases). Trimming shortened V by 3 bases and J by 8 bases, and 11 bases separated the two germline ends. CDR3 length: 14 residues. Germline assignment: CDR1 LNHDA and CDR2 SQIVND (reference sequence). The DNA of the CDR3 is TGTGCCAGTAGTATGGTCCCAGGGGATTCACCCCTCCACTTT. Amino acids: CASSMVPGDSPLHF. Complete variable domain (other parts from reference TRBV19 and TRBJ1-6): DGGITQSPKYLFRKEGQNVTLSCEQNLNHDAMYWYRQDPGQGLRLIYYSQIVNDFQKGDIAEGYSVSREKKESFPLTVTSAQKNPTAFYLCASSMVPGDSPLHFGNGTRLTVT.

For the CDR3, the DNA is TGTGCCAGCAGTCCCGGCCGCGGGACAGGGGCGAGTGGCTACACCTTC. Translated, it gives CASSPGRGTGASGYTF. The chain combines TRBV6-4 with TRBJ1-2; 10 nucleotides agree with TRBD1. CDR1 and CDR2 (germline): MRHNA, SNTAGT. CDR3 length: 16 amino acids. Germline trimming cut 5 bases from V and 7 bases from J; bases unmatched to any gene: 13.

The J gene is TRBJ1-1, the V gene TRBV4-1; the D gene is possibly TRBD1 (6 bases). This CDR3 spans 15 amino acids. Germline values: CDR1 MGHRA, CDR2 YSYEKL. The V and J ends lost 4 bases and 4 bases respectively, with 16 bases between them. The CDR3 DNA reads TGCGCCAGCAGCCGTACTCAGGGGCTGGGCACTGAAGCTTTCTTT. Translation gives CASSRTQGLGTEAFF.

This chain connects TRBV11-2 to TRBJ1-1; 7 nucleotides match TRBD1. Germline-derived CDR1 and CDR2 are SGHAT and FQNNGV. J lost 1 base, V lost 6 bases, and 8 bases had no gene match. The CDR3 runs to 15 residues. CDR3 in DNA: TGTGCCAGCAGTTACTTGACAGGGAAGAACACTGAAGCTTTCTTT. Its translation is CASSYLTGKNTEAFF.

The J gene is TRBJ2-5, the V gene TRBV5-5, with TRBD2 identical over 8 bases. From germline, CDR1 is SGHKS and CDR2 YYEKEE (reference sequence). The CDR3 contains 14 residues. With 0 bases clipped from V and 4 bases from J, the junction kept 2 bases outside the gene matches. The CDR3 DNA is TGTGCCAGCAGCTTGGAGCGGGGGCGAGAGACCCAGTACTTC. The encoded protein is CASSLERGRETQYF.

The J gene is TRBJ1-1, the V gene TRBV6-5, with D perhaps TRBD1 (6 bases). The CDR3 is 13 amino acids. In germline, CDR1 is MNHEY, CDR2 SVGAGI. V lost 2 bases and J 5 bases, leaving 9 bases between the germline ends. In DNA, the CDR3 is TGTGCCAGCAGTTACCAGGGGTGGACTGAAGCTTTCTTT. Protein: CASSYQGWTEAFF.

The gene calls are TRBV27 and TRBJ2-3; D might be TRBD1 (6 bases). The V end lost 2 bases, the J end lost 5 bases, and 14 bases lay between the germline ends. The CDR3 contains 15 residues. Per germline, CDR1 MNHEY and CDR2 SMNVEV (reference sequence). The CDR3 DNA is TGTGCCAGCAGTTTAAGCTGGGGGCTACGAGATACGCAGTATTTT. Its translation is CASSLSWGLRDTQYF.

This clone was detected only once. This chain uses TRBV19 with TRBJ1-5, with a possible D match to TRBD1 (6 bases). Between the trimmed V and J ends, which lost 3 bases and 16 bases, there was a span of 13 bases. The germline V gene has CDR1 LNHDA and CDR2 SQIVND (reference sequence). CDR3 length: 11 residues. CDR3: CASSISTGLHF. The DNA for the CDR3 is TGTGCCAGTAGTATTAGTACAGGGCTACATTTT.

The chain links TRBV21-1 to TRBJ1-3; no check of the table's D call, TRBD1, against the DNA was made. TRBV21-1 corresponds to a pseudogene. The CDR3 spans 18 residues. CDR3 nucleotide sequence: TGTGCCAGCAACCCGAACGTATTGGGGGCTAACTCTGGAAACACCATATATTTT. It codes for CASNPNVLGANSGNTIYF.

The chain carries TRBV11-2 and TRBJ1-2, with D possibly TRBD1 on 6 matching bases. This CDR3 region has 16 residues. Trimming took off 3 bases at V and 5 bases at J, with 19 bases between the two ends. Germline V CDR1 and CDR2: SGHAT, FQNNGV. The CDR3 DNA reads TGTGCCAGCAGCTTCCTCCGGGGGGGGCTTAGGTATGGCTACACCTTC. It codes for CASSFLRGGLRYGYTF.

V is TRBV4-1 and J is TRBJ1-5, with a weak D call TRBD1 (6 bases). This CDR3 is built from 17 residues. Trimming removed 0 bases at V and 2 bases at J, with 14 bases between. Germline V gene sequence: CDR1 MGHRA, CDR2 YSYEKL. The CDR3 loop is CASSQDGGQWGNQPQHF. The CDR3, as DNA: TGCGCCAGCAGCCAAGATGGGGGACAATGGGGCAATCAGCCCCAGCATTTT.

The chain is built from TRBV4-2 and TRBJ1-1, with 7 positions matching TRBD1. V dropped 0 bases and J dropped 0; count of bases not matched to a gene: 10. CDR3 length equals 18 residues. Germline CDR1 LGHNA, CDR2 YNFKEQ. The CDR3 region is CASSQDHRGSALNTEAFF. The CDR3 DNA reads as TGTGCCAGCAGCCAAGATCACAGGGGCAGCGCTTTGAACACTGAAGCTTTCTTT.

The V gene is TRBV7-2, the J gene TRBJ2-1, with 7 bases identical to TRBD1. V gave up 5 bases and J gave up 4 bases; unmatched junction bases: 5. CDR1 SGHTA and CDR2 FQGNSA come from the germline V gene. This CDR3 region has 14 residues. The CDR3 loop is CASSPGQVYNEQFF. As DNA, the CDR3 is TGTGCCAGCAGCCCAGGACAGGTTTACAATGAGCAGTTCTTC.

This chain's CDR3 is CASSLTSGTGFPYTF. CDR3 sequence (DNA): TGTGCCAGTAGCCTTACCTCGGGGACAGGATTCCCCTACACCTTC. This rearrangement joins TRBV19 to TRBJ1-2, with 8 bases lining up with TRBD1. The germline gives CDR1 LNHDA, CDR2 SQIVND (reference sequence). Unmatched junction bases numbered 16, after V lost 6 bases and J lost 10 bases. The CDR3 contains 15 residues.

This sequence joins TRBV10-3 and TRBJ2-7, with no clear D. The CDR3 is 12 amino acids. CDR1 and CDR2 from the germline V gene are ENHRY and SYGVKD. Trimming cost V 1 base and J 5 bases, with 6 bases left between them. Here the CDR3 reads CAISEYRDEQYF. CDR3 sequence (DNA): TGTGCCATCAGTGAGTACCGGGACGAGCAGTACTTC.

The chain couples TRBV2 to TRBJ1-6; tentative D call: TRBD1 (5 bases). V gave up 6 bases and J gave up 6 bases, with 12 bases separating them. This CDR3 is 14 amino acids long. Germline loops: CDR1 SNHLY, CDR2 FYNNEI. CDR3 sequence reads: CASRGSGGNSPLHF. DNA of the CDR3: TGTGCCAGCAGAGGATCGGGGGGTAATTCACCCCTCCACTTT.

J is TRBJ1-1 and V is TRBV4-2; D is unresolved. CDR1 is LGHNA and CDR2 is YNFKEQ in the germline V gene. This CDR3 contains 13 residues. Trimming removed 0 bases from V and 2 bases from J, with 4 bases in between. The CDR3 region is CASSQDPNTEAFF. CDR3 DNA: TGTGCCAGCAGCCAAGATCCAAACACTGAAGCTTTCTTT.

The gene calls are TRBV11-2 and TRBJ1-1; D unresolved. Trimming took off 1 base at V and 2 bases at J, with 8 bases between the two ends. The germline gives CDR1 SGHAT, CDR2 FQNNGV. There are 14 residues in the CDR3. In DNA form, the CDR3 reads TGTGCCAGCAGCTTAGCTGGCGGTAACACTGAAGCTTTCTTT. Its translation is CASSLAGGNTEAFF.

The DNA of the CDR3 is TGTGCCAGTAGTATTGGAGGGACGGTGAGCTCTGGGGCCAACGTCCTGACTTTC. This gives the protein CASSIGGTVSSGANVLTF. This rearrangement joins TRBV19 to TRBJ2-6; weak D call: TRBD2 (6 bases). V was pared by 3 bases and J by 0 bases, with 15 bases between. The CDR3 length is 18 residues. The germline V gene encodes CDR1 LNHDA and CDR2 SQIVND (reference sequence). The variable domain in full, completed from reference TRBV19 and TRBJ2-6, reads DGGITQSPKYLFRKEGQNVTLSCEQNLNHDAMYWYRQDPGQGLRLIYYSQIVNDFQKGDIAEGYSVSREKKESFPLTVTSAQKNPTAFYLCASSIGGTVSSGANVLTFGAGSRLTVL.

This chain uses TRBV5-1 with TRBJ2-3, with D possibly TRBD1 on 6 matching bases. V shed 2 bases and J shed 0 bases, with 7 bases lying between them. The CDR3 consists of 14 residues. Germline CDR1 and CDR2: SGHRS and YFSETQ. CDR3 sequence (DNA): TGCGCCAGCAGCTTTGGACAGAGCACAGATACGCAGTATTTT. Amino acids: CASSFGQSTDTQYF.

This clone was counted between two and nine times. V usage is TRBV3-1 (or the pseudogene TRBV3-2) and J usage is TRBJ2-7, with a tentative D call TRBD2 (5 bases). Trimming removed 1 base from V and 3 bases from J, with 16 bases in between. This CDR3 has 16 residues. From germline, CDR1 is LGHDT and CDR2 YNNKEL (reference sequence). CDR3 bases: TGTGCCAGCAGCCAAGTAGTCGAGGGTCTCCTCTACGAGCAGTACTTC. Its protein is CASSQVVEGLLYEQYF.

The chain combines TRBV10-1 with TRBJ2-1, with 8 nucleotides matching TRBD2. Germline V lookup: CDR1 WNHNN, CDR2 SYGVQD (reference sequence). This CDR3 is built from 14 residues. The V gene end was trimmed by 8 bases and the J gene end by 5 bases; junction bases not matched to a gene: 8. CDR3 DNA: TGCGCCAGCTCCCGGGGGGGCCTAGACAATGAGCAGTTCTTC. It specifies CASSRGGLDNEQFF.

The chain couples TRBV15 to TRBJ1-4, with TRBD1 matching over 7 bases. After removal of 3 bases from V and 2 bases from J, the junction contained 3 bases not matched to a gene. The CDR3 is 15 amino acids. Germline CDR1 and CDR2: LNHNV and YYDKDF (reference sequence). CDR3 nucleotides: TGTGCCACCAGCAGTAACAGGGGTACTAATGAAAAACTGTTTTTT. Translation gives CATSSNRGTNEKLFF.

The rearrangement uses TRBV28 and TRBJ2-2; possible D gene TRBD1, 6 bases. There are 14 residues in the CDR3. CDR1 is MDHEN and CDR2 is SYDVKM in the germline V gene. Trimming cost V 6 bases and J 8 bases, with 16 bases left between them. The CDR3 DNA sequence: TGTGCCAGCAGGCTCTGGACAGCCTCAGGGGAGCTGTTTTTT. As protein: CASRLWTASGELFF.

The chain is built from TRBV11-2 and TRBJ2-7; TRBD1 matches 9 bases. CDR3 size: 15 residues. Germline V gives CDR1 SGHAT, CDR2 FQNNGV. V was clipped by 0 bases and J by 3 bases; unmatched bases: 3. The CDR3 region is CASSLEGQGIYEQYF. The CDR3 coding sequence is TGTGCCAGCAGCTTAGAGGGACAGGGTATCTACGAGCAGTACTTC.